The entry below describes one TCR beta chain. The antigen is unknown. This record belongs to a study of T cell repertoires in cytomegalovirus infection. Across the study: Alongside well-studied HLA-B-restricted CMV epitopes, recently identified HLA-C-restricted CMV epitopes were also used. Matching HLA type and CMV infection were both indicated by public TCR beta signatures.

General study points: CMV carriers with the relevant HLA were identified by cumulative public TCR beta family frequency. What dominated the ex vivo response were HLA-C-restricted CMV-specific TCR beta clonotypes.

V lost 3 bases, J lost 10 bases, and 13 bases lay in between. CDR3 size: 13 residues. CDR1 is LNHDA and CDR2 is SQIVND in the germline V gene (reference sequence). Via MiXCR, TCRdb re-called the reads, giving one row per CDR3 protein. Of approximately 110,000 distinct CDR3 sequences listed, around 32% are singletons. The sequenced sample was CD8+ T cells from cultured PBMCs, obtained from culture after CMV antigen stimulation. The chain carries TRBV19 and TRBJ1-5, with D hard to call. The TCR sequence derives from a human donor in good health (CMV status not recorded). Some clones in this sample may be carry-over from other donors' samples. CDR3 residues: CASSMTPGHPQHF. CDR3 DNA: TGTGCCAGTAGTATGACTCCCGGGCATCCCCAGCATTTT. Complete variable domain (other parts from reference TRBV19 and TRBJ1-5): DGGITQSPKYLFRKEGQNVTLSCEQNLNHDAMYWYRQDPGQGLRLIYYSQIVNDFQKGDIAEGYSVSREKKESFPLTVTSAQKNPTAFYLCASSMTPGHPQHFGDGTRLSIL.